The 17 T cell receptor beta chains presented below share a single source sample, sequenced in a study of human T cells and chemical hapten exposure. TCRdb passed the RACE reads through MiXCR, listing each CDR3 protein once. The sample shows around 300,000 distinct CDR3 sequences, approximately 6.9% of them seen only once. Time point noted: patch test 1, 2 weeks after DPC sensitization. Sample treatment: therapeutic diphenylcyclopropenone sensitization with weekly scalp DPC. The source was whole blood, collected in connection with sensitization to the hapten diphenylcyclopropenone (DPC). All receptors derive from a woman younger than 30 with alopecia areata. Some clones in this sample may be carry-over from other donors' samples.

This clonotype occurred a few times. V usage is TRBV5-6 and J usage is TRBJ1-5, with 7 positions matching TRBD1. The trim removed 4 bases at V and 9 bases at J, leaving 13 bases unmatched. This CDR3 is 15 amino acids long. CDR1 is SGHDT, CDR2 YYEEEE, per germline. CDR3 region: CASSPPDRRQSPQHF. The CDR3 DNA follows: TGTGCCAGCAGCCCGCCGGACAGGCGTCAATCGCCCCAGCATTTT.

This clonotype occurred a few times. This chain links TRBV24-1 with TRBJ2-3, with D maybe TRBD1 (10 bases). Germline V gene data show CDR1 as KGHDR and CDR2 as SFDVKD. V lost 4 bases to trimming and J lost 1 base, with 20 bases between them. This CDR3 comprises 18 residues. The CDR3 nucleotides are TGTGCCACCAGTGACGTAAGCGGGGGGACAGGGGGCACAGATACGCAGTATTTT. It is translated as CATSDVSGGTGGTDTQYF.

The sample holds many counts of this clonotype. Here the CDR3 reads CASSQGTLGQPQHF. The CDR3 region has the DNA TGCGCCAGCAGCCAAGGAACGCTCGGGCAGCCCCAGCATTTT. This sequence joins TRBV4-3 and TRBJ1-5; no firm D call. Trimming shortened V by 1 base and J by 7 bases, and 11 bases separated the two germline ends. CDR1 LGHNA and CDR2 YSLEER come from the germline V gene. The CDR3 is 14 residues long.

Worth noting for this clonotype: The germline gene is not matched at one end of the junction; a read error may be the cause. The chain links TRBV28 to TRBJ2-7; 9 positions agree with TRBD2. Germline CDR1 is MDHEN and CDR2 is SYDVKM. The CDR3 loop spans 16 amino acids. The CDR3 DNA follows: TGTGCCAGCAGTTTAACATCGGGACTAGCCTCCCACGAGCAGTACTTC. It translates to CASSLTSGLASHEQYF. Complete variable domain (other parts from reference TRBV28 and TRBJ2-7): DVKVTQSSRYLVKRTGEKVFLECVQDMDHENMFWYRQDPGLGLRLIYFSYDVKMKEKGDIPEGYSVSREKKERFSLILESASTNQTSMYLCASSLTSGLASHEQYFGPGTRLTVT.

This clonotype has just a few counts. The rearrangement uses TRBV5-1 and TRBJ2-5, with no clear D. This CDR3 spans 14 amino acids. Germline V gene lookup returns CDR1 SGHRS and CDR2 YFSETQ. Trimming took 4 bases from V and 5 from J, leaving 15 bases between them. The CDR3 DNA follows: TGCGCCAGCAGCCCTAGTCTCCCTGGGGAGACCCAGTACTTC. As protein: CASSPSLPGETQYF.

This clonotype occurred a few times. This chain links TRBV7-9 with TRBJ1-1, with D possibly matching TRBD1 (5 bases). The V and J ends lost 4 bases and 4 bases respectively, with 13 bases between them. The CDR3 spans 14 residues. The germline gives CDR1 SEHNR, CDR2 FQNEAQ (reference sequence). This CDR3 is CASSYLGGGTEAFF. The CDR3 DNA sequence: TGTGCCAGCAGCTATTTGGGTGGGGGCACTGAAGCTTTCTTT.

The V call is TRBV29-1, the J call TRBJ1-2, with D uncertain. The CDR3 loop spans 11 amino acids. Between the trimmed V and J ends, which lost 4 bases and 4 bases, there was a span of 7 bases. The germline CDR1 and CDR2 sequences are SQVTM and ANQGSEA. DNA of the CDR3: TGCAGCGTTGTGTCAGTCTATGGCTACACCTTC. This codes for CSVVSVYGYTF.

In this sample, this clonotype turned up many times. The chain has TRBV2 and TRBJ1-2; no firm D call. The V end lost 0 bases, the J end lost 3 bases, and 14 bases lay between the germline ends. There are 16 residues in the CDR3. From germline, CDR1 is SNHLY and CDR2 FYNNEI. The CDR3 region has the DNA TGTGCCAGCAGTGAAGCGGCGGTCGGTAGGGACTATGGCTACACCTTC. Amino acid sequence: CASSEAAVGRDYGYTF.

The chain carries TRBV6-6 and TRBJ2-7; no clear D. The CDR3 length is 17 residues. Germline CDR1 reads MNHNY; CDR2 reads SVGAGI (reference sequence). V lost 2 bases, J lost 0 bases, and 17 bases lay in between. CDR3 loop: CASSYLDLQKLSYEQYF. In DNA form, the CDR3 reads TGTGCCAGCAGTTACCTAGACTTACAGAAGCTCTCCTACGAGCAGTACTTC.

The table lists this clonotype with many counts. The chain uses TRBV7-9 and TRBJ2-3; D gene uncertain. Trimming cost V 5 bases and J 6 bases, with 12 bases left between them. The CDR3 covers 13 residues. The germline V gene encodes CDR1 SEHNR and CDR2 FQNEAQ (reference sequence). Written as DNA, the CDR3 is TGTGCCAGCAGCCCGGACCAGTCGGATACGCAGTATTTT. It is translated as CASSPDQSDTQYF.

DNA of the CDR3: TGCAGTGCTAGAGATACCCTCATCTGGGAGTTCTTC. It yields the protein CSARDTLIWEFF. The genes are TRBV20-1 and TRBJ2-1; no firm D call. Deletions cut 0 bases from V and 14 bases from J, with 14 bases between. Germline V lookup: CDR1 DFQATT, CDR2 SNEGSKA (reference sequence). The CDR3 totals 12 residues.

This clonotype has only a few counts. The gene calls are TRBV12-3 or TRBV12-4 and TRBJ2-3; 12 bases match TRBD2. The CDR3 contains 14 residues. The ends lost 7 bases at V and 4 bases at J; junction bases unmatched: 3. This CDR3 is CASILAGGPDTQYF. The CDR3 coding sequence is TGTGCCAGCATTCTAGCGGGGGGGCCAGATACGCAGTATTTT.

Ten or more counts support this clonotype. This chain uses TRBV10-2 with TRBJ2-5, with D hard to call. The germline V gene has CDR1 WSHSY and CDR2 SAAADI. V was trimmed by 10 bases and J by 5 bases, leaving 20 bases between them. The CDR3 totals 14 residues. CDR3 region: CATSLSSRRETQYF. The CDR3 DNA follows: TGCGCCACCTCCCTGTCGAGCAGGCGGGAGACCCAGTACTTC.

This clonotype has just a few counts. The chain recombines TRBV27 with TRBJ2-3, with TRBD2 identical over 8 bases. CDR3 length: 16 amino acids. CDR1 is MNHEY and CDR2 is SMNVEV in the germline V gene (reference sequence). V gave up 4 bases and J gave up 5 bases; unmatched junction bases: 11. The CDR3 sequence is CASSSRAGGAGDTQYF. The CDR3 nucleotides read TGTGCCAGCAGTTCACGGGCCGGGGGGGCAGGAGATACGCAGTATTTT.

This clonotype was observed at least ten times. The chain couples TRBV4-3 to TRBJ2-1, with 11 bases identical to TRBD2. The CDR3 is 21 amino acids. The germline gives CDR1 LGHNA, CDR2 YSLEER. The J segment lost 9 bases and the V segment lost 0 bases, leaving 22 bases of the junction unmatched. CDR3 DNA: TGCGCCAGCAGCCAAGATTCCGCCCGGATTAGCGGGGGGGCCAAACGGGGTGAGCAGTTCTTC. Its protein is CASSQDSARISGGAKRGEQFF.

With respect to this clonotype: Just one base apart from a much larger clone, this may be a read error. CDR3 nucleotide sequence: TGTGCCAGCAGTTTAATCAGGGCACCCTACAATGAGCAGTTCTTC. Translated, it gives CASSLIRAPYNEQFF. This sequence joins TRBV12-3 or TRBV12-4 and TRBJ2-1; possibly TRBD1 for D (5 bases). This CDR3 has 15 residues. V dropped 2 bases and J dropped 2 bases, with 10 bases sitting between them.

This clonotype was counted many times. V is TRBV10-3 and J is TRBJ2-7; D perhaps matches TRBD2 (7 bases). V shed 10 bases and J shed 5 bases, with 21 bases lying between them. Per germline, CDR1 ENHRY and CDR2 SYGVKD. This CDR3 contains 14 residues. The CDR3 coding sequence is TGTGCCACCTACTCCCCGGGGGGCGTCGACGAGCAGTACTTC. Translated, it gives CATYSPGGVDEQYF.